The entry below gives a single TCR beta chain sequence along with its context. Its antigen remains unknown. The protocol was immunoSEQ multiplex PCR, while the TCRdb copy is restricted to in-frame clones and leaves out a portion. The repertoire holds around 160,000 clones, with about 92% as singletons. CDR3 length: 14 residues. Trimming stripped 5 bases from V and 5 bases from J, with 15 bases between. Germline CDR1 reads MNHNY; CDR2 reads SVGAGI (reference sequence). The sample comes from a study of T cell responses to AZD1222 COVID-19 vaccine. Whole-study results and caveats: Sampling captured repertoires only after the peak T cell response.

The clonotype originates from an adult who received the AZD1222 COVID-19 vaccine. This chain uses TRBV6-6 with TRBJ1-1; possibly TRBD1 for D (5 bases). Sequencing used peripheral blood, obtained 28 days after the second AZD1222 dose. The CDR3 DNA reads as TGTGCCAGCAGTACCCAGGGTGGAAGTACTGAAGCTTTCTTT. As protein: CASSTQGGSTEAFF.